Following are 28 T cell receptor beta chains from one sample sequenced in a study of T cell repertoires in cytomegalovirus infection. TCRdb redid the calling of the reads with MiXCR, one entry per CDR3 protein. The table shows almost 300,000 distinct CDR3 sequences, with around 10% occurring only once. The sequencing sample was made of PBMCs. The receptor set was obtained from a human donor in good health (CMV status not recorded). Some clones in this sample may be carry-over from other donors' samples.

This clonotype was recorded a few times. The rearrangement links TRBV7-2 to TRBJ1-1; no reliable D call. The CDR3 contains 15 residues. The germline V and J ends were trimmed by 5 bases and 1 base, with 14 bases remaining between them. Germline V lookup: CDR1 SGHTA, CDR2 FQGNSA. CDR3 residues: CASSTPGLGNTEAFF. In DNA form, the CDR3 reads TGTGCCAGCAGCACCCCCGGCCTTGGGAACACTGAAGCTTTCTTT.

This clonotype was picked up a small number of times. This rearrangement joins TRBV28 to TRBJ2-7, with D maybe TRBD1 (6 bases). In germline, CDR1 is MDHEN, CDR2 SYDVKM. The CDR3 consists of 13 residues. With 4 bases removed from V and 4 bases from J, the gap between germline ends came to 11 bases. The chain's CDR3 is CASSSGQQYEQYV. The CDR3 DNA reads TGTGCCAGCAGTTCCGGACAGCAATACGAGCAGTACGTC.

This clonotype was counted a few times. The chain has TRBV19 and TRBJ2-2, with D hard to call. The length of the CDR3 is 15 residues. The V gene lost 3 bases and the J gene lost 2 bases, with 10 bases spanning the gap. Germline V gene data show CDR1 as LNHDA and CDR2 as SQIVND (reference sequence). This CDR3 is CASSIGHLNTGELFF. The CDR3, as DNA: TGTGCCAGTAGTATTGGGCACCTAAACACCGGGGAGCTGTTTTTT.

At least ten counts were recorded for this clonotype. The J gene is TRBJ2-2, the V gene TRBV7-8; TRBD1 or TRBD2 may be the D gene (6 bases each). The germline CDR1 and CDR2 sequences are SGHVS and FQNEAQ. The CDR3 is 15 residues long. V was pared by 5 bases and J by 4 bases, with 14 bases between. The CDR3 is CASSRGLWATGELFF. The CDR3 DNA reads as TGTGCCAGCAGCCGGGGGCTATGGGCCACCGGGGAGCTGTTTTTT.

This clonotype was observed many times. In DNA, the CDR3 is TGTGCCAGCAGCTTACATAGAGAACTAAATTCACCCCTCCACTTT. Protein sequence: CASSLHRELNSPLHF. The genes are TRBV7-9 and TRBJ1-6; D not certain. V lost 2 bases, J lost 7 bases, and 12 bases lay in between. Germline-derived CDR1 and CDR2 are SEHNR and FQNEAQ (reference sequence). The CDR3 is 15 residues long.

This chain connects TRBV6-8 to TRBJ2-5; D possibly matches TRBD1 or TRBD2 (5 bases each). Trimming shortened V by 0 bases and J by 2 bases, and 10 bases separated the two germline ends. From germline, CDR1 is MNHGY and CDR2 SAAAGT. CDR3 length: 15 residues. The CDR3 region has the DNA TGTGCCAGCAGTTACTCGAGGGGTCGGCAAGAGACCCAGTACTTC. Its protein product is CASSYSRGRQETQYF.

The V gene is TRBV9, the J gene TRBJ1-2, with D unresolved. Germline V gene sequence: CDR1 SGDLS, CDR2 YYNGEE. CDR3 length: 12 amino acids. V was trimmed by 0 bases and J by 6 bases, leaving 6 bases between them. CDR3 coding DNA: TGTGCCAGCAGCGTAGGGACTAATGGCTACACCTTC. Translation gives CASSVGTNGYTF.

This clonotype occurred many times. The chain recombines TRBV18 with TRBJ2-3; TRBD1 might be the D (5 bases). Looked up from germline, CDR1 is KGHSH and CDR2 is LQKENI. There are 13 residues in the CDR3. Trimming shortened V by 5 bases and J by 4 bases, and 10 bases separated the two germline ends. CDR3 coding DNA: TGTGCCAGCTCATCAGGGTTTGCAGATACGCAGTATTTT. Translation gives CASSSGFADTQYF. Combining the CDR3 with reference TRBV18 and TRBJ2-3 gives the whole variable domain NAGVMQNPRHLVRRRGQEARLRCSPMKGHSHVYWYRQLPEEGLKFMVYLQKENIIDESGMPKERFSAEFPKEGPSILRIQQVVRGDSAAYFCASSSGFADTQYFGPGTRLTVL.

About this clonotype itself: With a much larger clone just one base away, this may be a read error. V is TRBV7-3 and J is TRBJ2-2, with unresolved D. Germline V lookup: CDR1 SGHTA, CDR2 FQGTGA. The CDR3 runs to 15 residues. This CDR3 is CASSLRSPGAPELLF. In DNA form, the CDR3 reads TGTGCCAGCAGCCTACGGTCGCCAGGTGCCCCGGAGCTGCTTTTT.

The V gene is TRBV19, the J gene TRBJ1-1, with 7 positions matching TRBD1. Per germline, CDR1 LNHDA and CDR2 SQIVND (reference sequence). V was pared by 4 bases and J by 0 bases, with 11 bases of the junction left unmatched. This CDR3 has 17 amino acids. CDR3 sequence: CASSTRRDSAMNTEAFF. The CDR3 DNA reads TGTGCCAGTAGTACCCGACGGGACAGCGCCATGAACACTGAAGCTTTCTTT.

This clonotype was recorded many times. This chain connects TRBV20-1 to TRBJ2-5, with 9 bases matching TRBD2. Germline V gene lookup returns CDR1 DFQATT and CDR2 SNEGSKA (reference sequence). The V gene end was trimmed by 1 base and the J gene end by 2 bases; junction bases not matched to a gene: 8. CDR3 length equals 16 residues. The CDR3 reads CSARAISGGLQETQYF. Written as DNA, the CDR3 is TGCAGTGCTAGAGCCATTAGCGGGGGCCTTCAAGAGACCCAGTACTTC.

Ten or more counts support this clonotype. CDR3 residues: CASSQPRAGQKFWTFGEAFF. The CDR3, as DNA: TGTGCCAGCAGTCAGCCCCGGGCGGGACAGAAATTTTGGACTTTCGGTGAAGCTTTCTTT. This chain connects TRBV27 to TRBJ1-1, with 7 bases fitting TRBD1. Germline CDR1 reads MNHEY; CDR2 reads SMNVEV (reference sequence). The CDR3 has 20 amino acids. With V trimmed by 5 bases and J by 7 bases, 28 bases remained unmatched.

Ten or more counts support this clonotype. The chain recombines TRBV11-3 with TRBJ1-1; TRBD1 is a possible D gene (5 bases). Deletions cut 1 base from V and 4 bases from J, with 13 bases between. Germline loops: CDR1 SGHNT, CDR2 YENEEA. The CDR3 is 15 amino acids. DNA of the CDR3: TGTGCCAGCAGCTTAGGATTTGGTGGGACCACTGAAGCTTTCTTT. It encodes CASSLGFGGTTEAFF.

The sample holds many counts of this clonotype. V is TRBV14 and J is TRBJ1-2, with unresolved D. CDR1 and CDR2 from the germline V gene are SGHDN and FVKESK. Trimming pared 4 bases from V and 8 bases from J, leaving 14 bases between. The CDR3 covers 13 residues. CDR3 bases: TGTGCCAGCAGCCCAGGCGGTGCCTCGGGCTACACCTTC. Protein product: CASSPGGASGYTF.

This clonotype has ten or more counts. The rearrangement uses TRBV15 and TRBJ2-1; D remains ambiguous. Trimming removed 0 bases from V and 0 bases from J, with 9 bases in between. CDR3 length equals 16 residues. Per the germline V gene, CDR1 is LNHNV and CDR2 is YYDKDF (reference sequence). The CDR3 reads CATSRDEGFSYNEQFF. The CDR3 DNA reads TGTGCCACCAGCAGAGATGAAGGCTTCTCCTACAATGAGCAGTTCTTC.

This clonotype was observed many times. CDR3 nucleotide sequence: TGTGCCAGTAGTCCCCCCGATTACAGGGGAAGCGAAAAACTGTTTTTT. It is translated as CASSPPDYRGSEKLFF. The chain is built from TRBV19 and TRBJ1-4, with 7 bases identical to TRBD1. Germline V gene data show CDR1 as LNHDA and CDR2 as SQIVND (reference sequence). J gave up 8 bases and V 5 bases, and 14 bases lay outside the gene matches. The CDR3 has 16 residues.

This clonotype has a count of ten or more. This rearrangement joins TRBV10-3 to TRBJ2-1; 10 bases agree with TRBD1. Germline CDR1 reads ENHRY; CDR2 reads SYGVKD. This CDR3 has 20 amino acids. Unmatched junction bases numbered 20, after V lost 7 bases and J lost 2 bases. CDR3 bases: TGTGCCATCAAGGGGTACACGTCGGACTATGGACAGGGGGCCTACAATGAGCAGTTCTTC. It specifies CAIKGYTSDYGQGAYNEQFF.

This clonotype showed up just a few times. The chain uses TRBV7-9 and TRBJ2-1; no reliable D call. The CDR3 covers 11 residues. CDR1 and CDR2 from the germline V gene are SEHNR and FQNEAQ (reference sequence). The V end was cut by 5 bases, the J end by 8 bases, with 7 bases between. CDR3 residues: CASSLSDEQFF. CDR3 sequence (DNA): TGTGCCAGCAGCCTGAGCGATGAGCAGTTCTTC.

This clonotype was seen ten or more times. The chain links TRBV7-2 to TRBJ1-5, with D tentatively TRBD1 (6 bases). Trimming cost V 1 base and J 5 bases, with 15 bases left between them. Germline V gives CDR1 SGHTA, CDR2 FQGNSA. The CDR3 covers 16 residues. The CDR3 protein is CASSLVLGGADQPQHF. In DNA, the CDR3 is TGTGCCAGCAGCTTAGTGTTGGGGGGCGCGGATCAGCCCCAGCATTTT.

This clonotype has ten or more counts. CDR3 coding DNA: TGTGCCAGCAGTTCTTCCGGGACTACCTGGGGGTCCCAGTACTTC. It codes for CASSSSGTTWGSQYF. The chain recombines TRBV27 with TRBJ2-5; TRBD2 matches at 7 bases. The CDR3 sequence is 15 residues long. The germline V gene encodes CDR1 MNHEY and CDR2 SMNVEV (reference sequence). The trim removed 4 bases at V and 9 bases at J, leaving 14 bases unmatched.

This clonotype showed up just a few times. V and J are TRBV29-1 and TRBJ1-4; D not resolved. The CDR3 covers 14 residues. Germline lookup yields CDR1 SQVTM and CDR2 ANQGSEA. Deletions cut 6 bases from V and 0 bases from J, with 11 bases between. The CDR3 reads CSVADGSTNEKLFF. CDR3 nucleotide sequence: TGCAGCGTGGCCGACGGTTCAACTAATGAAAAACTGTTTTTT.

This clonotype has only a few counts. The rearrangement joins TRBV29-1 to TRBJ1-2; D gene unclear. This CDR3 has 11 amino acids. V dropped 1 base and J dropped 4 bases, with 4 bases sitting between them. Looked up from germline, CDR1 is SQVTM and CDR2 is ANQGSEA. This CDR3 is CSVEGFYGYTF. For the CDR3, the DNA is TGCAGCGTTGAAGGATTCTATGGCTACACCTTC.

Remarks on this clonotype: Being one base from a much bigger clone, this may be a read error. The CDR3 end shows no conserved phenylalanine or tryptophan, and so a read error is likely. The V call is TRBV7-9, the J call TRBJ2-7, with TRBD1 as a possible D gene (6 bases). Per germline, CDR1 SEHNR and CDR2 FQNEAQ (reference sequence). The V gene lost 4 bases and the J gene lost 3 bases, with 13 bases spanning the gap. This CDR3 is built from 14 residues. The CDR3 reads CASSSETGLYEQYL. CDR3 sequence (DNA): TGTGCCAGCAGCTCAGAGACAGGCCTCTACGAGCAGTACTTA.

The V and J genes are TRBV25-1 and TRBJ1-1; D unresolved. The length of the CDR3 is 12 residues. Looked up from germline, CDR1 is MGHDK and CDR2 is SYGVNS. V was cut by 2 bases and J by 5 bases, with 6 bases left in between. CDR3: CASSERDTEAFF. In nucleotides, the CDR3 is TGTGCCAGCAGTGAAAGGGATACTGAAGCTTTCTTT.

The chain employs TRBV28 and TRBJ2-2; D not resolved. Trimming removed 3 bases from V and 4 bases from J, with 9 bases in between. There are 14 residues in the CDR3. CDR1 and CDR2 from the germline V gene are MDHEN and SYDVKM. The CDR3, as DNA: TGTGCCAGCAGTTTCTGGGCTGGCACCGGGGAGCTGTTTTTT. Protein sequence: CASSFWAGTGELFF.

This clonotype has at least ten counts. The CDR3 spells CASSLRQGLVDSPLHF. The CDR3 DNA reads as TGTGCCAGCAGCTTACGACAGGGCTTGGTGGATTCACCCCTCCACTTT. The genes are TRBV7-9 and TRBJ1-6, with 7 nucleotides matching TRBD1. Per the germline V gene, CDR1 is SEHNR and CDR2 is FQNEAQ (reference sequence). CDR3 length equals 16 residues. The trim removed 2 bases at V and 8 bases at J, leaving 9 bases unmatched.

This clonotype was counted ten times or more. CDR3 sequence: CASSQGSGVSVTGELFF. The CDR3 DNA follows: TGCGCCAGCAGCCAAGGTAGCGGGGTATCGGTCACCGGGGAGCTGTTTTTT. The chain joins TRBV4-1 to TRBJ2-2; 8 bases map to TRBD2. The V segment lost 1 base and the J segment 4 bases; nucleotides outside the gene matches: 8. The CDR3 runs 17 residues. The V gene's germline CDR1 is MGHRA and CDR2 YSYEKL.

This clonotype has at least ten counts. The rearrangement uses TRBV28 and TRBJ1-1; a possible D gene is TRBD1 (5 bases). The CDR3 runs 14 residues. V was pared by 3 bases and J by 3 bases, with 11 bases between. CDR1 is MDHEN, CDR2 SYDVKM, per germline. Written as DNA, the CDR3 is TGTGCCAGCAGTTTGCCCGGGACGTACACTGAAGCTTTCTTT. Protein: CASSLPGTYTEAFF.